The 20 T cell receptor beta chains below come from one sample, sequenced in a study of graft-versus-host responses after intestinal transplantation. These receptors lack a known antigen. Some clones are missing from TCRdb's copy, which holds only in-frame ones; the method was immunoSEQ multiplex PCR. The data hold roughly 90,000 clones, with about 87% observed a single time. The source was unstimulated CD4+ T cells sorted from spleen or lymph node cells, collected before transplant. These receptors came from a human donor who was the organ donor for an intestinal transplant.

J is TRBJ1-2 and V is TRBV18; D is ambiguous. V was cut by 3 bases and J by 4 bases, with 9 bases left in between. This CDR3 contains 13 residues. Looked up from germline, CDR1 is KGHSH and CDR2 is LQKENI. The CDR3 here is CASSPAEGYGYTF. CDR3 bases: TGTGCCAGCTCACCGGCAGAGGGCTATGGCTACACCTTC.

The CDR3 nucleotides are TGTGCCAGCAGCAGAGCCGAGGGAGGAATTTATGGCTACACCTTC. Protein sequence: CASSRAEGGIYGYTF. The chain has TRBV7-9 and TRBJ1-2; D gene unclear. The CDR3 has 15 amino acids. The V end was cut by 5 bases, the J end by 5 bases, with 18 bases between. Germline lookup yields CDR1 SEHNR and CDR2 FQNEAQ (reference sequence).

This clone showed up just once. The V call is TRBV5-1, the J call TRBJ2-2, with D possibly matching TRBD1 (6 bases). V lost 3 bases and J lost 9, with 21 bases in between. The germline V gene encodes CDR1 SGHRS and CDR2 YFSETQ. The CDR3 is 16 amino acids. DNA of the CDR3: TGCGCCAGCAGCTCCCAGACAAACAGGGCTTTCCGGGAGCTGTTTTTT. Encoded protein: CASSSQTNRAFRELFF.

The rearrangement joins TRBV10-3 to TRBJ2-7; 9 nucleotides align to TRBD2. J gave up 3 bases and V 2 bases, and 8 bases lay outside the gene matches. The V gene's germline CDR1 is ENHRY and CDR2 SYGVKD. The CDR3 totals 16 residues. CDR3 sequence reads: CAISEGRAGGNYEQYF. As DNA, the CDR3 is TGTGCCATCAGTGAGGGTAGGGCGGGAGGGAACTACGAGCAGTACTTC.

The rearrangement links TRBV11-2 to TRBJ2-1, with 9 bases fitting TRBD2. The germline CDR1 and CDR2 sequences are SGHAT and FQNNGV. The ends lost 2 bases at V and 10 bases at J; junction bases unmatched: 12. This CDR3 comprises 16 residues. CDR3 sequence reads: CASSLWREGLLGEQFF. In DNA, the CDR3 is TGTGCCAGCAGCTTATGGCGGGAGGGCCTACTGGGGGAGCAGTTCTTC.

J is TRBJ2-7 and V is TRBV2; 10 bases fit TRBD1. The length of the CDR3 is 15 residues. CDR1 and CDR2 from the germline V gene are SNHLY and FYNNEI. V was pared by 5 bases and J by 2 bases, with 6 bases of the junction left unmatched. As DNA, the CDR3 is TGTGCCAGCAGTAAGGACAGGGGGGAAACCTACGAGCAGTACTTC. It specifies CASSKDRGETYEQYF.

J is TRBJ2-7 and V is TRBV21-1; TRBD1 was called by the table and not checked on the DNA. TRBV21-1 constitutes a pseudogene. This CDR3 spans 16 amino acids. CDR3 protein: CASSKASRDKPYEQYF. The CDR3, as DNA: TGTGCCAGCAGCAAGGCTTCCCGGGACAAACCCTACGAGCAGTACTTC.

V is TRBV5-5 and J is TRBJ2-7; D is unresolved. Trimming took 2 bases from V and 2 from J, leaving 11 bases between them. Germline V gene lookup returns CDR1 SGHKS and CDR2 YYEKEE (reference sequence). This CDR3 comprises 14 residues. DNA for the CDR3: TGTGCCAGCAGCTTTTTTGCGAAAACCTACGAGCAGTACTTC. Translation gives CASSFFAKTYEQYF.

This clone was found a few times. The rearrangement joins TRBV30 to TRBJ2-3; 7 positions agree with TRBD2. With V trimmed by 1 base and J by 3 bases, 4 bases remained unmatched. The CDR3 is 14 residues long. Looked up from germline, CDR1 is GTSNPN and CDR2 is SVGIG (reference sequence). The chain's CDR3 is CAWSALAVTDTQYF. DNA for the CDR3: TGTGCCTGGAGTGCCCTAGCGGTTACAGATACGCAGTATTTT.

The genes are TRBV5-4 and TRBJ1-2; 7 bases agree with TRBD1. V was pared by 6 bases and J by 7 bases, with 12 bases of the junction left unmatched. The CDR3 sequence is 14 residues long. Per the germline V gene, CDR1 is SGHNT and CDR2 is YYREEE (reference sequence). CDR3 sequence reads: CASTLDRESVGYTF. CDR3 sequence (DNA): TGTGCCAGCACCCTCGACAGGGAGTCTGTTGGCTACACCTTC.

The rearrangement joins TRBV9 to TRBJ2-2, with 7 bases that match TRBD2. CDR3 size: 14 residues. The V gene end was trimmed by 3 bases and the J gene end by 3 bases; junction bases not matched to a gene: 2. Germline V gene data show CDR1 as SGDLS and CDR2 as YYNGEE. The CDR3 DNA reads TGTGCCAGCAGCGAGCGGGAATACACCGGGGAGCTGTTTTTT. Its translation: CASSEREYTGELFF.

The chain uses TRBV27 and TRBJ1-6, with 7 bases fitting TRBD1. CDR1 is MNHEY and CDR2 is SMNVEV in the germline V gene (reference sequence). The CDR3 is 14 amino acids. V lost 11 bases, J lost 5 bases, and 9 bases stayed unmatched. The DNA for the CDR3 is TGTGCCGGCTACAGGGGACGGAATAATTCACCCCTCCACTTT. Its translation: CAGYRGRNNSPLHF.

In DNA, the CDR3 is TGCAGCGCGGAGGGGCTAAGTTCTAACGACCGATACGAGCAGTACTTC. The encoded protein is CSAEGLSSNDRYEQYF. The rearrangement joins TRBV29-1 to TRBJ2-7, with D possibly being TRBD2 (6 bases). The CDR3 totals 16 residues. CDR1 SQVTM and CDR2 ANQGSEA come from the germline V gene. V was clipped by 7 bases and J by 4 bases, with 26 bases between them.

Details on this clone: The identical CDR3 is also encoded by other nucleotide sequences in the sample. The chain carries TRBV27 and TRBJ2-5, with 9 positions matching TRBD1. CDR1 MNHEY and CDR2 SMNVEV come from the germline V gene (reference sequence). Losses at the gene ends were 6 bases for V and 4 bases for J; bases not matched to a gene: 15. The CDR3 sequence is 17 residues long. CDR3 residues: CASRPWTTGTGRETQYF. The CDR3 DNA sequence: TGTGCCAGCAGGCCATGGACCACCGGGACAGGGAGAGAGACCCAGTACTTC.

This chain uses TRBV28 with TRBJ1-4; weak D call: TRBD1 (6 bases). The germline V gene has CDR1 MDHEN and CDR2 SYDVKM. Trimming removed 8 bases from V and 8 bases from J, with 15 bases in between. The CDR3 is made up of 13 amino acids. CDR3 protein: CASQKQGGEKLFF. The CDR3 nucleotides read TGTGCCAGCCAAAAACAGGGTGGCGAAAAACTGTTTTTT.

The chain employs TRBV14 and TRBJ1-2; the match to TRBD1 covers 8 bases. J lost 4 bases, V lost 5 bases, and 9 bases had no gene match. The V gene's germline CDR1 is SGHDN and CDR2 FVKESK. The CDR3 loop spans 15 amino acids. CDR3 in amino acids: CASSARTGRSYGYTF. CDR3 in DNA: TGTGCCAGCAGCGCCCGGACAGGGCGGTCCTATGGCTACACCTTC.

This chain uses TRBV27 with TRBJ2-2; D remains ambiguous. This CDR3 has 13 residues. CDR1 and CDR2 (germline): MNHEY, SMNVEV (reference sequence). V lost 2 bases, J lost 6 bases, and 7 bases lay in between. The CDR3 sequence: CASSLRESGELFF. CDR3 in DNA: TGTGCCAGCAGTTTAAGAGAATCCGGGGAGCTGTTTTTT.

The genes are TRBV19 and TRBJ2-1; 10 bases align to TRBD2. Germline V gene lookup returns CDR1 LNHDA and CDR2 SQIVND (reference sequence). V shed 6 bases and J 9 bases; nucleotides not matched to a gene: 8. This CDR3 is 14 amino acids long. As DNA, the CDR3 is TGTGCCAGTAGCAGCGGGAGGGCCGGGTCTGAGCAGTTCTTC. This gives the protein CASSSGRAGSEQFF.

The gene calls are TRBV18 and TRBJ2-1; 7 bases are a match to TRBD2. The V segment lost 6 bases and the J segment 1 base; nucleotides outside the gene matches: 9. The CDR3 runs to 16 residues. CDR1 KGHSH and CDR2 LQKENI come from the germline V gene. As DNA, the CDR3 is TGTGCCAGCTCCAGTCATAAGCGGGATTCCTACAATGAGCAGTTCTTC. Amino acid sequence: CASSSHKRDSYNEQFF.

This clone showed up just a few times. This chain connects TRBV7-2 to TRBJ2-5, with 9 positions matching TRBD1. CDR3 size: 16 residues. Germline V gene sequence: CDR1 SGHTA, CDR2 FQGNSA. V lost 5 bases and J lost 4; bases outside the gene matches: 11. The CDR3 nucleotides read TGTGCCAGCAGCCCAGGGACAGGGAGTCGCTTAGAGACCCAGTACTTC. Translating gives CASSPGTGSRLETQYF.